These T cell receptor beta chains were read from a single sample in a study of T cell responses to AZD1222 COVID-19 vaccine. TCRdb's table, derived via immunoSEQ multiplex PCR, lists solely in-frame clones and lacks some. Seen here are approximately 180,000 clones, around 90% observed once, and the top ten hold 1.5% to 2%. The input for sequencing was peripheral blood, taken on day 0 of AZD1222 vaccination. The receptors originated from an adult in good health. CDR3s include the opening cysteine and the closing phenylalanine or tryptophan. Each record gives: clone size, V gene, J gene, D gene, CDR3 protein, CDR3 DNA. D genes are given only for firm matches. Clone size is shown for a subset of rows, as once, few, many or a class of expanded clone.

.	TRBV5-6	TRBJ2-1	.	CASSWDLRSTYNEQFF	TGTGCCAGCAGCTGGGACTTAAGAAGCACCTACAATGAGCAGTTCTTC
.	TRBV6-5	TRBJ1-2	TRBD1	CASSSAGTGGSYTF	TGTGCCAGCAGTTCGGCCGGGACAGGCGGGAGCTACACCTTC
.	TRBV6-5	TRBJ1-2	.	CASRLRTDTNYGYTF	TGTGCCAGCCGGTTACGGACAGACACTAACTATGGCTACACCTTC
.	TRBV6-6	TRBJ2-1	.	CASSYTWGDNEQFF	TGTGCCAGCAGTTACACATGGGGGGACAATGAGCAGTTCTTC
.	TRBV29-1	TRBJ2-7	TRBD2	CSVEAPGLASEQYF	TGCAGCGTTGAAGCGCCGGGACTAGCGTCTGAGCAGTACTTC
.	TRBV7-2	TRBJ1-2	.	CASSSDSVNYGYTF	TGTGCCAGCAGCTCAGACAGTGTCAACTATGGCTACACCTTC
.	TRBV27	TRBJ2-7	TRBD2	CASSFREGDEQYF	TGTGCCAGCAGTTTTCGGGAGGGTGACGAGCAGTACTTC
.	TRBV6-5	TRBJ1-1	.	CASRGFRSNTEAFF	TGTGCCAGCAGGGGGTTCAGATCTAACACTGAAGCTTTCTTT
.	TRBV28	TRBJ1-2	.	CASSLSSKNYGYTF	TGTGCCAGCAGTTTAAGTTCGAAAAACTATGGCTACACCTTC
.	TRBV11-2	TRBJ2-7	TRBD1	CASSLVAGGRYEQYF	TGCGCCAGCAGCTTAGTCGCAGGGGGCCGGTACGAGCAGTACTTC
.	TRBV28	TRBJ2-7	.	CASSFASGRGTPYEQYF	TGTGCCAGCAGTTTCGCCTCCGGAAGGGGGACCCCCTACGAGCAGTACTTC
.	TRBV4-3	TRBJ2-1	TRBD2	CASSQGEAGGSSYNEQFF	TGCGCCAGCAGCCAAGGTGAGGCGGGAGGGAGCTCCTACAATGAGCAGTTCTTC
.	TRBV6-6	TRBJ1-3	.	CASSLVTGTGGSGNTIYF	TGTGCCAGCAGTCTAGTTACGGGGACTGGAGGCTCTGGAAACACCATATATTTT
.	TRBV5-5	TRBJ1-1	.	CASSLDWGMNTEAFF	TGTGCCAGCAGCTTGGATTGGGGCATGAACACTGAAGCTTTCTTT
.	TRBV7-9	TRBJ1-2	.	CASSLTAANYGYTF	TGTGCCAGCAGCTTGACGGCGGCGAACTATGGCTACACCTTC
.	TRBV29-1	TRBJ2-5	.	CSVAERVGMETQYF	TGCAGCGTTGCTGAGAGGGTGGGGATGGAGACCCAGTACTTC
.	TRBV3-1/TRBV3-2	TRBJ1-1	TRBD1	CASRAGQGVTEAFF	TGTGCCAGCAGGGCGGGACAGGGGGTCACTGAAGCTTTCTTT
.	TRBV3-1/TRBV3-2	TRBJ1-2	.	CASSQDLIMAQSGYTF	TGTGCCAGCAGCCAAGATCTCATTATGGCACAAAGTGGCTACACCTTC
once	TRBV7-8	TRBJ2-5	TRBD2	CASRRVAGPQETQYF	TGTGCCAGCAGACGAGTAGCGGGGCCACAAGAGACCCAGTACTTC
.	TRBV3-1/TRBV3-2	TRBJ1-2	.	CASSQESVYGYTF	TGTGCCAGCAGCCAAGAATCTGTTTATGGCTACACCTTC
.	TRBV7-3	TRBJ1-2	.	CASSLTDGGGYTF	TGTGCCAGCAGCTTAACTGATGGGGGAGGCTACACCTTC
.	TRBV5-1	TRBJ1-1	.	CASSLAWLNTEAFF	TGCGCCAGCAGCTTGGCGTGGTTGAACACTGAAGCTTTCTTT
.	TRBV28	TRBJ1-1	.	CASTATEAFF	TGTGCCAGCACAGCCACTGAAGCTTTCTTT
.	TRBV19	TRBJ1-5	TRBD1	CASSRTGDQPQHF	TGTGCCAGTAGTAGAACAGGGGATCAGCCCCAGCATTTT
few	TRBV24-1	TRBJ2-5	.	CATSDSQGNQETQYF	TGTGCCACCAGTGATTCGCAGGGGAACCAAGAGACCCAGTACTTC
.	TRBV11-2	TRBJ2-6	TRBD2	CASSPLLARISGANVLTF	TGTGCCAGCAGCCCCCTACTAGCGAGAATATCTGGGGCCAACGTCCTGACTTTC
.	TRBV7-2	TRBJ2-3	.	CASSSTDTQYF	TGTGCCAGCAGCTCCACAGATACGCAGTATTTT
once	TRBV15	TRBJ1-5	TRBD1	CATSRQSPTGANQPQHF	TGTGCCACCAGCAGACAAAGCCCAACAGGGGCAAATCAGCCCCAGCATTTT
.	TRBV4-1	TRBJ1-2	TRBD1	CASSQDGGRGRFGYTF	TGCGCCAGCAGCCAAGATGGGGGCAGGGGGCGTTTTGGCTACACCTTC
.	TRBV7-9	TRBJ2-2	.	CASSLDGPGELFF	TGTGCCAGCAGCTTAGATGGGCCCGGGGAGCTGTTTTTT
few	TRBV7-6	TRBJ1-3	.	CASSSKPSGSGNTIYF	TGTGCCAGCAGCTCTAAGCCCTCAGGTTCTGGAAACACCATATATTTT
.	TRBV30	TRBJ1-2	.	CALGPGGYTF	TGTGCCTTGGGGCCGGGAGGCTACACCTTC
few	TRBV11-2	TRBJ1-4	.	CASSLNPGQPLFF	TGTGCCAGCAGCTTGAATCCCGGACAGCCTTTGTTTTTT
.	TRBV25-1	TRBJ1-1	.	CASLPRNLMGNTEAFF	TGTGCCAGCTTGCCGCGGAACCTAATGGGGAACACTGAAGCTTTCTTT
once	TRBV6-2/TRBV6-3	TRBJ2-1	TRBD1	CASSYSRDRGNDEQFF	TGTGCCAGCAGTTACTCGAGGGACAGGGGAAATGATGAGCAGTTCTTC
once	TRBV19	TRBJ2-5	.	CASSEGVGTQYF	TGTGCCAGTAGCGAAGGGGTTGGGACCCAGTACTTC
.	TRBV9	TRBJ1-6	.	CASSETMQGYNSPLHF	TGTGCCAGCAGCGAGACTATGCAGGGGTATAATTCACCCCTCCACTTT
.	TRBV5-1	TRBJ1-1	.	CASARLDGVNTEAFF	TGCGCCAGCGCTCGCCTCGACGGAGTGAACACTGAAGCTTTCTTT
few	TRBV2	TRBJ1-2	.	CASIGQNGDYGYTF	TGTGCCAGCATTGGACAGAATGGGGACTATGGCTACACCTTC
.	TRBV5-4	TRBJ1-1	.	CASSLVMNTEAFF	TGTGCCAGCAGCCTAGTTATGAACACTGAAGCTTTCTTT